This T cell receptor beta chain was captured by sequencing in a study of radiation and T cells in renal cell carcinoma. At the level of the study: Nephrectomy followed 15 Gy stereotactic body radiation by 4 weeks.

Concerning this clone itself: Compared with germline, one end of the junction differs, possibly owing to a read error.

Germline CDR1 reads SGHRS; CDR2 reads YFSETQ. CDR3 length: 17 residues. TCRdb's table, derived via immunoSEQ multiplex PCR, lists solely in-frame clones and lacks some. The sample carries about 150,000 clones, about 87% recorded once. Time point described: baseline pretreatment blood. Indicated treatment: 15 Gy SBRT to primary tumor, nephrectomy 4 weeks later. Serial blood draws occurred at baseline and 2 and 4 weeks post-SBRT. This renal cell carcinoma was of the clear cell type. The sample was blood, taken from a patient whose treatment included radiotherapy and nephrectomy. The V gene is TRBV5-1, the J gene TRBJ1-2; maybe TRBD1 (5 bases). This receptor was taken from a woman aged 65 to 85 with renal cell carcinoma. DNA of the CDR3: TGCGCCAGCAGCCCCGGTGGGGGGGAAACGACTAATTATGGCTACACCTTC. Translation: CASSPGGGETTNYGYTF.